One and the same sample provided the 9 T cell receptor beta chains below, sequenced in a study of shared clonotypes between healthy human individuals. The repertoire was sequenced with immunoSEQ multiplex PCR; TCRdb's copy has only in-frame clones and lacks some. The top ten hold roughly an eighth of the sample, which has fewer than 500,000 clones, roughly 85% seen once. The sequenced sample was PBMCs. The receptors shown here come from a woman in her forties in good health. Some clones in this sample may be carry-over from other donors' samples.

This chain joins TRBV7-2 and TRBJ1-1, with D uncertain. CDR3 length equals 16 residues. The V gene lost 3 bases and the J gene lost 1 base, with 15 bases spanning the gap. Germline V gives CDR1 SGHTA, CDR2 FQGNSA. The DNA of the CDR3 is TGTGCCAGCAGCTTTCAGTCACCGGGAGCGAACACTGAAGCTTTCTTT. Its protein product is CASSFQSPGANTEAFF.

Worth noting for this clone: Other DNA sequences in the same sample also yield this CDR3. This chain connects TRBV18 to TRBJ1-4, with D unresolved. V dropped 1 base and J dropped 5 bases, with 2 bases sitting between them. The length of the CDR3 is 12 residues. Germline V gene data show CDR1 as KGHSH and CDR2 as LQKENI. CDR3 region: CASSPQNEKLFF. The CDR3, as DNA: TGTGCCAGCTCACCACAGAATGAAAAACTGTTTTTT.

This clone occurred a few times. V and J are TRBV18 and TRBJ2-1; the match to TRBD2 covers 7 bases. Unmatched junction bases numbered 6, after V lost 5 bases and J lost 5 bases. CDR1 is KGHSH, CDR2 LQKENI, per germline. The CDR3 runs 14 residues. CDR3: CASSYGGSNNEQFF. For the CDR3, the DNA is TGTGCCAGCTCATACGGGGGGTCCAACAATGAGCAGTTCTTC.

This clone appeared once. The chain carries TRBV28 and TRBJ2-7; D gene ambiguous. Deletions cut 6 bases from V and 2 bases from J, with 11 bases between. CDR3 length: 13 residues. Germline lookup yields CDR1 MDHEN and CDR2 SYDVKM. CDR3 nucleotide sequence: TGTGCCAGCAGAGGTGCGGAGACCTACGAGCAGTACTTC. Its protein product is CASRGAETYEQYF. Variable domain in full (rest from reference TRBV28 and TRBJ2-7): DVKVTQSSRYLVKRTGEKVFLECVQDMDHENMFWYRQDPGLGLRLIYFSYDVKMKEKGDIPEGYSVSREKKERFSLILESASTNQTSMYLCASRGAETYEQYFGPGTRLTVT.

With regard to this clone: Other DNA sequences from this sample encode an identical CDR3 as well. The chain combines TRBV2 with TRBJ2-5, with 7 bases fitting TRBD1. V trimming: 8 bases; J trimming: 3 bases; junction bases outside the gene matches: 3. The CDR3 is made up of 12 amino acids. Germline CDR1 is SNHLY and CDR2 is FYNNEI. CDR3 protein: CASRDREETQYF. The CDR3 nucleotides are TGTGCCAGCCGGGACAGAGAAGAGACCCAGTACTTC.

The V call is TRBV5-1, the J call TRBJ2-3; D tentatively fits TRBD1 or TRBD2 (6 bases each). Trimming took 4 bases from V and 3 from J, leaving 15 bases between them. The germline V gene encodes CDR1 SGHRS and CDR2 YFSETQ. The CDR3 is 15 amino acids. The CDR3 region is CASSPEGGGTDTQYF. CDR3 DNA sequence: TGCGCCAGCAGCCCGGAGGGGGGCGGGACAGATACGCAGTATTTT.

The chain carries TRBV19 and TRBJ2-7; 8 bases are shared with TRBD2. Germline V CDR1 and CDR2: LNHDA, SQIVND (reference sequence). V was clipped by 3 bases and J by 6 bases; unmatched bases: 7. This CDR3 has 14 amino acids. The CDR3 region is CASSMQAGVSEQYF. The CDR3 coding sequence is TGTGCCAGTAGTATGCAAGCGGGAGTTAGCGAGCAGTACTTC.

The chain carries TRBV25-1 and TRBJ2-5; weak D call: TRBD2 (6 bases). Per germline, CDR1 MGHDK and CDR2 SYGVNS. Between the trimmed V and J ends, which lost 7 bases and 5 bases, there was a span of 11 bases. The CDR3 is 12 amino acids. The CDR3 loop reads CASTPGGETQYF. In DNA form, the CDR3 reads TGTGCCAGCACCCCCGGGGGTGAGACCCAGTACTTC.

The rearrangement joins TRBV5-6 to TRBJ1-2; D unresolved. The CDR3 is 15 residues long. The germline gives CDR1 SGHDT, CDR2 YYEEEE. V shed 2 bases and J shed 1 base, with 12 bases lying between them. The CDR3: CASSLKDASNYGYTF. The CDR3, as DNA: TGTGCCAGCAGCTTAAAGGATGCTAGTAACTATGGCTACACCTTC.